Listed here are 9 T cell receptor beta chains from one sample, sequenced in a study of blood T cell repertoires in COVID-19. Repertoires were generated with immunoSEQ multiplex PCR, while TCRdb's copy carries only in-frame clones and drops some. The sample yields some 150,000 clones, around 80% seen once. The source material was peripheral blood. Receptors were obtained from a woman older than 75 in a cohort sampled during active or convalescent COVID-19.

V is TRBV6-2 or TRBV6-3 and J is TRBJ2-3; 16 bases map to TRBD2. CDR1 is MNHEY, CDR2 SVGEGT, per germline. V was clipped by 0 bases and J by 3 bases; unmatched bases: 6. This CDR3 spans 19 amino acids. The CDR3 DNA follows: TGTGCCAGCAGTTACTCGAAGGGACTAGCGGGGGGGGAAACAGATACGCAGTATTTT. Amino acid sequence: CASSYSKGLAGGETDTQYF.

V and J are TRBV19 and TRBJ2-7; 8 positions match TRBD1. Germline trimming cut 4 bases from V and 2 bases from J; bases unmatched to any gene: 10. Germline V lookup: CDR1 LNHDA, CDR2 SQIVND (reference sequence). The CDR3 contains 16 residues. The CDR3 DNA sequence: TGTGCCAGTAGTACTGTGCAGGGGGCGCGAGCCTACGAGCAGTACTTC. It yields the protein CASSTVQGARAYEQYF.

V gene TRBV11-2 combines with J gene TRBJ1-3; D is unresolved. The CDR3 is 13 amino acids. V dropped 6 bases and J dropped 4 bases, with 10 bases sitting between them. CDR1 and CDR2 from the germline V gene are SGHAT and FQNNGV. The CDR3 region is CASSSGFGNTIYF. CDR3 DNA: TGTGCCAGCAGTTCGGGTTTCGGAAACACCATATATTTT.

J is TRBJ2-4 and V is TRBV7-2; 9 bases fit TRBD1. V trimming: 5 bases; J trimming: 7 bases; junction bases outside the gene matches: 12. This CDR3 has 16 amino acids. Germline assignment: CDR1 SGHTA and CDR2 FQGNSA. CDR3 protein: CASSTSGGQGGNIQYF. CDR3 in DNA: TGTGCCAGCAGCACATCTGGGGGACAGGGAGGTAACATTCAGTACTTC.

This chain joins TRBV29-1 and TRBJ2-5; D is uncertain. In germline, CDR1 is SQVTM, CDR2 ANQGSEA. The CDR3 runs 16 residues. With 2 bases removed from V and 0 bases from J, the gap between germline ends came to 16 bases. DNA for the CDR3: TGCAGCGTTGAACGGGTTGTTGGCCCTTACCAAGAGACCCAGTACTTC. It translates to CSVERVVGPYQETQYF.

The gene calls are TRBV6-5 and TRBJ2-1, with 10 bases matching TRBD2. Germline assignment: CDR1 MNHEY and CDR2 SVGAGI. J gave up 9 bases and V 10 bases, and 3 bases lay outside the gene matches. The CDR3 is made up of 11 amino acids. The CDR3 DNA reads as TGTGCCACAAGGACTAGCGGTGAGCAGTTCTTC. It is translated as CATRTSGEQFF.

This clone has more than one count but fewer than ten. The chain combines TRBV7-9 with TRBJ2-2, with TRBD1 as a possible D gene (6 bases). V was clipped by 5 bases and J by 0 bases, with 10 bases between them. Germline CDR1 is SEHNR and CDR2 is FQNEAQ (reference sequence). The CDR3 sequence is 15 residues long. The CDR3 protein is CASSTGFANTGELFF. CDR3 DNA: TGTGCCAGCAGCACAGGGTTCGCGAACACCGGGGAGCTGTTTTTT.

This chain joins TRBV7-2 and TRBJ1-3; D is unresolved. Between the trimmed V and J ends, which lost 8 bases and 1 base, there was a span of 12 bases. The germline V gene has CDR1 SGHTA and CDR2 FQGNSA. This CDR3 is 14 amino acids long. CDR3 coding DNA: TGTGCCAGCCTTGACATCCCTTCTGGAAACACCATATATTTT. Translation gives CASLDIPSGNTIYF.

The sample holds a few counts of this clone. The chain has TRBV18 and TRBJ1-1, with D hard to call. The germline V gene has CDR1 KGHSH and CDR2 LQKENI. This CDR3 has 13 amino acids. Trimming took off 6 bases at V and 0 bases at J, with 8 bases between the two ends. This chain's CDR3 is CASSESLNTEAFF. The CDR3 DNA is TGTGCCAGCTCGGAGTCCTTGAACACTGAAGCTTTCTTT.